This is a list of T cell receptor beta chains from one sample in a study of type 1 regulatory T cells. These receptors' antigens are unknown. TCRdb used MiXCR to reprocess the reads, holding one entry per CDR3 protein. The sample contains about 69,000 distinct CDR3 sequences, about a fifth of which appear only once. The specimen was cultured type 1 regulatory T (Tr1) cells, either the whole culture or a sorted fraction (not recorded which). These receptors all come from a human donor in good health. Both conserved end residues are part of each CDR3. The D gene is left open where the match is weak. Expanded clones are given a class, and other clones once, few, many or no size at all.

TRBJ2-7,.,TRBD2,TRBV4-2,TGTGCCAGCAGCCACTTGGGGGGACTAGCGGGAGGAGGAACCTACGAGCAGTACTTC,CASSHLGGLAGGGTYEQYF
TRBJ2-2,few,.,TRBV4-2,TGTGCCAGCAGCCCGAGGCCAGCTAGCGCCGGGGAGCTGTTTTTT,CASSPRPASAGELFF
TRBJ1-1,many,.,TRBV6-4,TGTGCCAGCAGCTCCCAGGGATGGACTGAAGCTTTCTTT,CASSSQGWTEAFF
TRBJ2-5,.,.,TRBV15,TGTGCCACCAGCAGAGATCATCAAGAGACCCAGTACTTC,CATSRDHQETQYF
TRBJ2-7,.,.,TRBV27,TGTGCCAGCAGTTACGGACAGGAGCAGTACTTC,CASSYGQEQYF
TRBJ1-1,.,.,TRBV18,TGTGCCAGCTCACTATTCGAGTCAACTAACACTGAAGCTTTCTTT,CASSLFESTNTEAFF
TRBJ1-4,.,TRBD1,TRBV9,TGTGCCAGCAGCGCTACAGGGGCCCCTAATGAAAAACTGTTTTTT,CASSATGAPNEKLFF
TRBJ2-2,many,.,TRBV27,TGTGCCAGCAGTTCCGCAGGGGGGCCGAACACCGGGGAGCTGTTTTTT,CASSSAGGPNTGELFF
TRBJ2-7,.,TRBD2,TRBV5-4,TGTGCCAGCAGAGCGACTAGCGGGAGTTGGGAAGAGCAGTACTTC,CASRATSGSWEEQYF
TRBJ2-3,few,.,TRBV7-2,TGTGCCAGCAGCTTATCAGGGGATACGCAGTATTTT,CASSLSGDTQYF
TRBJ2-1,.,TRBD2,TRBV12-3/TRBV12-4,TGTGCCAGCAACCGAGCGGGATCCTACAATGAGCAGTTCTTC,CASNRAGSYNEQFF
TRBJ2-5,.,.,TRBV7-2,TGTGCCAGCAGCTCCGGGACCCCCAGGGACCAGTACTTC,CASSSGTPRDQYF
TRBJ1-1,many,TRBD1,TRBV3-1,TGTGCCAGCAGCCAAGATACAGGGGGAGCTTTCTTT,CASSQDTGGAFF
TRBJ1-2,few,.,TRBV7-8,TGTGCCAGCAGCCCAGCGGAGGGTGTACGCTATGGCTACACCTTC,CASSPAEGVRYGYTF
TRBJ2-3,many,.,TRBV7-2,TGTGCCAGCAGCCAAGTGGGTCCGGATACGCAGTATTTT,CASSQVGPDTQYF
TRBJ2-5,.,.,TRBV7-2,TGTGCCAGCAGCCTAAGGACCAAGACCCAGTACTTC,CASSLRTKTQYF
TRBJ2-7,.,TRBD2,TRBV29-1,TGCAGCGTTGATGTGGCTAGCGGGCCCTCCTACGAGCAGTACTTC,CSVDVASGPSYEQYF
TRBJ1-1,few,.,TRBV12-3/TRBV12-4,TGTGCCAGCAGAACCCGCGAGGGCCACACTGAAGCTTTCTTT,CASRTREGHTEAFF
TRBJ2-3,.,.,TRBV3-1,TGTGCCAGCAGCCAAGGCCACGGGTCCCCGCAGTATTTT,CASSQGHGSPQYF
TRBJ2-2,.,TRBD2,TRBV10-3,TGTGCCATCAGTGACTACGGGACTAGCGGGAGGGAGCTGTTTTTT,CAISDYGTSGRELFF
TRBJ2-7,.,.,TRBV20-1,TGCAGTGCTAGAGTTGGTCCCTACGAGCAGTACTTC,CSARVGPYEQYF
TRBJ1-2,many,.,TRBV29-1,TGCAGCGTTGTGTCGGGTACGGGGGGAGCCTCCTATGGCTACACCTTC,CSVVSGTGGASYGYTF
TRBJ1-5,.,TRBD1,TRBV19,TGTGCCAGTAGCCAGACAGGGGGCACTCAGCCCCAGCATTTT,CASSQTGGTQPQHF
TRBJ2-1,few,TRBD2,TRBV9,TGTGCCAGCAGCGTACGGGCGGGAGGGGCCAATGAGCAGTTCTTC,CASSVRAGGANEQFF
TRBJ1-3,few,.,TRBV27,TGTGCCAGCAGTTTAAAAGGGATTCCCTCTGGAAACACCATATATTTT,CASSLKGIPSGNTIYF
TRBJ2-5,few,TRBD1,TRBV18,TGTGCCAGCTCACCACCCACAGGGGGCGGCGAGACCCAGTACTTC,CASSPPTGGGETQYF
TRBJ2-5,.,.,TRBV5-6,TGTGCCAGCAGCGCCTCGGAGACCCAGTACTTC,CASSASETQYF
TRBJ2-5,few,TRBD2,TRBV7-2,TGTGCCAGCAGCTTAGAACCGGGAGGAGGGGAGACCCAGTACTTC,CASSLEPGGGETQYF
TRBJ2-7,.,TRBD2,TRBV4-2,TGTGCCAGCAGCCAAGATATCCTAGCGGGAGTGAGGAACGAGCAGTACTTC,CASSQDILAGVRNEQYF
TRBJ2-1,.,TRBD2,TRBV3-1,TGTGCCAGCAGCCAAGGGGGGGGTTTGGAGTTCTTC,CASSQGGGLEFF
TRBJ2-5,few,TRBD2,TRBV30,TGTGCCTGGAATGGCGGCGGGAGGGGGGGTGAGACCCAGTACTTC,CAWNGGGRGGETQYF
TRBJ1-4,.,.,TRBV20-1,TGCAGTGCTAGCCCTCTTAGGGCTAATGAAAAACTGTTTTTT,CSASPLRANEKLFF
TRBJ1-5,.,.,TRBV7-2,TGTGCCAGCAGCCAAGGAACGGGGTTAAGGCCCCAGCATTTT,CASSQGTGLRPQHF
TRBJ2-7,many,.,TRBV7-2,TGTGCCAGCAGCTTAGTGGCGGGATCCTCCTACGAGCAGTACTTC,CASSLVAGSSYEQYF
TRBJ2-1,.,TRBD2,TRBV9,TGTGCCAGCAGCCCTCGGGGTAGCGGGAGGAACAATGAGCAGTTCTTC,CASSPRGSGRNNEQFF
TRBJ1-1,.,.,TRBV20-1,TGCAGTGCTAGAGACCCGCGGGGGGGGACTGAAGCTTTCTTT,CSARDPRGGTEAFF
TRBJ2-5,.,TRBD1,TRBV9,TGTGCCAGCAGCGTAGTGGGGACAGGGGGCGGGACCCAGTACTTC,CASSVVGTGGGTQYF
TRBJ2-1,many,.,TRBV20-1,TGCAGTGCTCCGACCCCAGGAAGGCGGACGGAGCAGTTCTTC,CSAPTPGRRTEQFF
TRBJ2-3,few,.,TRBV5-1,TGCGCCAGCAGCTTGGCCATGGGGGAGACGCAGTATTTT,CASSLAMGETQYF
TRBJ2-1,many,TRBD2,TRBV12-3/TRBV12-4,TGTGCCAGCAGTCTAGCGGGGCGAGGGCAGTTCTTC,CASSLAGRGQFF
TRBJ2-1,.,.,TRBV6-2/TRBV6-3,TGTGCCAGCAGTTACTCGCAAGTATACAATGAGCAGTTCTTC,CASSYSQVYNEQFF
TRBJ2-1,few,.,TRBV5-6,TGTGCCAGCAGCCCGATCCCCGGGTCTCGCTCCTACAATGAGCAGTTCTTC,CASSPIPGSRSYNEQFF
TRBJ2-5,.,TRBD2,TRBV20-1,TGCAGTGCGTCCCTAGCGGGAGTACAAGAGACCCAGTACTTC,CSASLAGVQETQYF
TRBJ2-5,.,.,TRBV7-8,TGTGCCAGCAGCTTAGGGACTACAAAAGAGACCCAGTACTTC,CASSLGTTKETQYF
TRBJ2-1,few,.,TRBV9,TGTGCCAGCAGCGTAGTTCCGGGAAACAATGAGCAGTTCTTC,CASSVVPGNNEQFF
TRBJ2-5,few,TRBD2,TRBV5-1,TGCGCCAGCAGCTTGGGTCCTAGCGGGAGGCAAGAGACCCAGTACTTC,CASSLGPSGRQETQYF
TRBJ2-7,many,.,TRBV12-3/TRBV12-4,TGTGCCAGCTCACAGGGTCTCTTCGAGCAGTACTTC,CASSQGLFEQYF
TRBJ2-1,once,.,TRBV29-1,TGCAGCGTTGCTCGAAATGAGCAGTTCTTC,CSVARNEQFF
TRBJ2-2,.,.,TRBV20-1,TGCAGTGCTAGGGGCAGCGCCTACACCGGGGAGCTGTTTTTT,CSARGSAYTGELFF
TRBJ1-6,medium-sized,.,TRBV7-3,TGTGCCAGCAGCTTATTAGGGTTGAATTCACCCCTCCACTTT,CASSLLGLNSPLHF
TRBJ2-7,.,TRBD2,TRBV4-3,TGCGCCAGCAGCCAAGACTGGGGGGGGTCCTCCTACGAGCAGTACTTC,CASSQDWGGSSYEQYF
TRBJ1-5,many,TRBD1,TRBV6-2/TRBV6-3,TGTGCCAGCAGCCTGGGGACAGGGAGCAATCAGCCCCAGCATTTT,CASSLGTGSNQPQHF
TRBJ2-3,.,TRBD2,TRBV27,TGTGCCAGCAGACGAGCGGGAGCGGGAGATACGCAGTATTTT,CASRRAGAGDTQYF
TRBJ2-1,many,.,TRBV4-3,TGCGCCAGCAGCCAAGCAGGGGTCGGGGAAAATGAGCAGTTCTTC,CASSQAGVGENEQFF
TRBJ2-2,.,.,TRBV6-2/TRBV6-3,TGTGCCAGCAGGGGCCAGGGTGAGACCGGGGAGCTGTTTTTT,CASRGQGETGELFF
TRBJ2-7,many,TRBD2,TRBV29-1,TGCAGCGTTGAACTATCGGGGACTAGTGGTTCCTACGAGCAGTACTTC,CSVELSGTSGSYEQYF
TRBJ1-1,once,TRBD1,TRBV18,TGTGCCAGCTCATCGACGCCAATAGGACAGGGGGGCTCCATCAACACTGAAGCTTTCTTT,CASSSTPIGQGGSINTEAFF
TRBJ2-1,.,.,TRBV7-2,TGTGCCATTCACGCCGGGGCCAATGAGCAGTTCTTC,CAIHAGANEQFF
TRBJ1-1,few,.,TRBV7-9,TGTGCCAGCGCATTAGCCGGGAGGGCCACTGAAGCTTTCTTT,CASALAGRATEAFF
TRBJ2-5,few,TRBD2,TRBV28,TGTGCTAGCAGCTTAGGCGGGAGGCAGGAGACCCAGTACTTC,CASSLGGRQETQYF